The T cell receptor (beta chain) described here comes from a study of vaccination and CD4 T cells after COVID-19. This clonotype was detected only a few times. The target antigen is unknown. The CDR3 spans 15 residues. Treatment of the sample: approximately nine-day PBMC culture with coronavirus spike peptide pools or control peptides (ViraFEST assay). Per well, 2 million to 2.5 million PBMCs were cultured in the presence of about 9.2 IU/ml IL-2 and approximately 9.5 ug/ml peptide pools. Researchers used the Oncomine TCR Beta short-read assay to sequence DNA from cultured CD4+ T cells. Each CDR3 protein gets one entry after TCRdb re-called the PCR reads with MiXCR. The sample holds 26,000 or so distinct CDR3 sequences, under 55% seen once.

The material sequenced was CD4+ T cells from blood, cultured in vitro. The chain employs TRBV1 and TRBJ2-2; the table's D call TRBD1 went unverified against the DNA. TRBV1 is reported as a pseudogene. The receptor's source is a human donor who had recovered from COVID-19. Here the CDR3 DNA reads TGCACCAGCAGCCAGCGGACAGGGGGTCCCGGGGAGCTGTTTTTT. The encoded protein is CTSSQRTGGPGELFF.